The sequence of this T cell receptor beta chain was determined in a study of cytomegalovirus exposure and HLA in healthy donors. Germline V gives CDR1 LNHDA, CDR2 SQIVND (reference sequence). V lost 4 bases and J lost 5, with 15 bases in between. The CDR3 covers 15 residues. Some clones are missing from TCRdb's copy, which holds only in-frame ones; the method was immunoSEQ multiplex PCR. Here the sample spans approximately 150,000 clones, about nine tenths being singletons. The receptor comes from a man aged 18 to 29 in good health and CMV-seropositive. Specimen: PBMCs. The J gene is TRBJ2-1, the V gene TRBV19; possible D gene TRBD1, 5 bases. This CDR3 is CASSTAGWGNNEQFF. CDR3 DNA sequence: TGTGCCAGTAGTACCGCAGGGTGGGGTAACAATGAGCAGTTCTTC.